These 5 T cell receptor beta chains came from one sample sequenced in a study of blood T cells in healthy people across ages. The authors ran a second PCR of roughly 7 to 11 cycles using a sample-barcoded 5' primer and a J-beta primer mix. MiXCR was run by TCRdb on the 5' RACE reads, yielding one entry per CDR3 protein. Of fewer than 650,000 distinct CDR3 sequences listed, about 25% were seen once; the top ten hold approximately 3.3%. These data also featured in a second study, about T cells of mothers and their children.

The specimen sequenced was blood. Source of these receptors: a boy between 2 and 15 years old in good health.

This chain joins TRBV13 and TRBJ2-3, with TRBD2 matching 9 bases. The V segment lost 3 bases and the J segment 3 bases; nucleotides outside the gene matches: 4. The CDR3 consists of 15 residues. Germline CDR1 and CDR2: PRHDT and FYEKMQ (reference sequence). CDR3 sequence: CASSFSGSRTDTQYF. The CDR3 coding sequence is TGTGCCAGCAGCTTTAGCGGGAGTAGAACAGATACGCAGTATTTT. The complete variable domain, with remaining parts taken from reference TRBV13 and TRBJ2-3, reads AAGVIQSPRHLIKEKRETATLKCYPIPRHDTVYWYQQGPGQDPQFLISFYEKMQSDKGSIPDRFSAQQFSDYHSELNMSSLELGDSALYFCASSFSGSRTDTQYFGPGTRLTVL.

This sequence joins TRBV7-9 and TRBJ1-1; no firm D call. V was trimmed by 4 bases and J by 4 bases, leaving 10 bases between them. The CDR3 has 13 residues. Germline values: CDR1 SEHNR, CDR2 FQNEAQ (reference sequence). The CDR3 region has the DNA TGTGCCAGCAGCTGGGAGGTAGTCACTGAAGCTTTCTTT. Translated: CASSWEVVTEAFF.

The sample holds a few counts of this clonotype. The chain carries TRBV11-2 and TRBJ2-7, with 11 bases matching TRBD1. Germline CDR1 is SGHAT and CDR2 is FQNNGV. Trimming at V came to 1 base and at J to 3 bases, leaving 2 bases not matched to a gene. CDR3 length equals 15 residues. CDR3 nucleotides: TGTGCCAGCAGCTTAGTGGACAGGGGGCTCTACGAGCAGTACTTC. This sequence encodes CASSLVDRGLYEQYF.

The V call is TRBV7-2, the J call TRBJ2-5; D is possibly TRBD2 (6 bases). V lost 3 bases, J lost 1 base, and 15 bases lay in between. From germline, CDR1 is SGHTA and CDR2 FQGNSA. This CDR3 contains 16 residues. The CDR3 loop reads CASSFTGLLPQETQYF. CDR3 bases: TGTGCCAGCAGCTTCACGGGACTCCTTCCCCAAGAGACCCAGTACTTC.

This clonotype was seen only a few times. This chain connects TRBV29-1 to TRBJ1-1; 7 positions match TRBD1. The CDR3 is made up of 15 amino acids. Germline V gene data show CDR1 as SQVTM and CDR2 as ANQGSEA. With V trimmed by 7 bases and J by 6 bases, 17 bases remained unmatched. Here the CDR3 reads CSGGASGAQGAEAFF. In nucleotides, the CDR3 is TGCAGCGGGGGGGCCTCAGGGGCCCAGGGGGCTGAAGCTTTCTTT.